The clone carrying this T cell receptor (beta chain) has only one observation. Sequenced by immunoSEQ multiplex PCR; TCRdb stores in-frame clones only, minus some. This sample carries under 300,000 clones, about four fifths of them seen once, and the ten largest clones take less than 2%. This CDR3 comprises 15 residues. Germline-derived CDR1 and CDR2 are SGHRS and YFSETQ. The V gene lost 4 bases and the J gene lost 2 bases, with 16 bases spanning the gap. This sample is drawn from a study of blood T cell repertoires in COVID-19. The clonotype originates from a woman between 40 and 50 years old who had recovered from COVID-19. The chain combines TRBV5-1 with TRBJ2-7, with D tentatively TRBD1 (6 bases). Source material: peripheral blood. The CDR3 here is CASSLGQSITYEQYF. CDR3 nucleotides: TGCGCCAGCAGCCTCGGACAGTCAATTACCTACGAGCAGTACTTC.